This entry describes one TCR beta chain. Its antigen is undetermined. Use of 60 Vbeta and 13 Jbeta primers characterized the PCR. Repertoires were generated with immunoSEQ multiplex PCR, while TCRdb's copy carries only in-frame clones and drops some. In all, the sample yields about 200,000 clones. The germline V gene has CDR1 SNHLY and CDR2 FYNNEI. This CDR3 comprises 12 residues. V was cut by 11 bases and J by 0 bases, with 11 bases left in between. This specimen belongs to a study of cytomegalovirus exposure and HLA in healthy donors. General study results and limits: Later analysis placed DRB1 highest and HLA-C lowest in TCR association rates, which differed by HLA locus.

Sequenced: PBMCs. This TCR was recovered from a girl aged 2 to 10 in good health and CMV-seropositive. This chain joins TRBV2 and TRBJ2-7; D call uncertain. DNA for the CDR3: TGTGCCCGAGGAAGAGTCTCCTACGAGCAGTACTTC. Protein product: CARGRVSYEQYF.